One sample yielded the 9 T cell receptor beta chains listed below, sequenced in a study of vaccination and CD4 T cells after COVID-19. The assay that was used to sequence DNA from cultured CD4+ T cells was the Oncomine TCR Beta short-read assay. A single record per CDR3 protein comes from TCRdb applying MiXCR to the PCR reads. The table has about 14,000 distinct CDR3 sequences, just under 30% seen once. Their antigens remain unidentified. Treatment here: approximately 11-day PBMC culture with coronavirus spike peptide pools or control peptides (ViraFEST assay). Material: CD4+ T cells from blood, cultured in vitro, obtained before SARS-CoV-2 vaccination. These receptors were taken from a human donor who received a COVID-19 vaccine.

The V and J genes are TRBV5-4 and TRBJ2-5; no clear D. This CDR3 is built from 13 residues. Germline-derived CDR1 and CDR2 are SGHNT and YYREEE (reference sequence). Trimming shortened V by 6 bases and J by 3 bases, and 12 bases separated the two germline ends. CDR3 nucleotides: TGTGCCAGCAAGGGTCCTCGCGAAGAGACCCAGTACTTC. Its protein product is CASKGPREETQYF.

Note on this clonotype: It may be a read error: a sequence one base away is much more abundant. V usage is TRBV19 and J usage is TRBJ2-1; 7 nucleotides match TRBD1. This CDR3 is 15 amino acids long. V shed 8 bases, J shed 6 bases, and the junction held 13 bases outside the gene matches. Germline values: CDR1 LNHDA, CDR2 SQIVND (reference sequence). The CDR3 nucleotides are TGTGCCAGTGGGGCCCGAGAGACAGGGAGCAATGAGCAGTTCTTC. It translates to CASGARETGSNEQFF.

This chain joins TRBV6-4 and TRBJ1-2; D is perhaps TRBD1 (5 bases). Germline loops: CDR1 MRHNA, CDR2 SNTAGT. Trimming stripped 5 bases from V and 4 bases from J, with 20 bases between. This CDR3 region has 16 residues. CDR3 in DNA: TGTGCCAGCAGTCCCCAGTCGGGTCGGGGGAGCTATGGCTACACCTTC. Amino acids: CASSPQSGRGSYGYTF.

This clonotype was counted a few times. CDR3 amino acids: CASSGAAENTEAFF. CDR3 in DNA: TGTGCCAGCAGTGGAGCGGCAGAGAACACTGAAGCTTTCTTT. The V and J genes are TRBV6-1 and TRBJ1-1; no definite D call. The germline gives CDR1 MNHNS, CDR2 SASEGT. Trimming cost V 4 bases and J 1 base, with 10 bases left between them. The CDR3 loop spans 14 amino acids.

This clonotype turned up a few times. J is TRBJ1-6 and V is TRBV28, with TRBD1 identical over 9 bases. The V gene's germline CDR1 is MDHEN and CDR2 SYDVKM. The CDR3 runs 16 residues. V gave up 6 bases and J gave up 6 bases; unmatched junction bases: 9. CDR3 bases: TGTGCCAGCAGCCCTCGGATGACAGGGGGTAATTCACCCCTCCACTTT. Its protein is CASSPRMTGGNSPLHF.

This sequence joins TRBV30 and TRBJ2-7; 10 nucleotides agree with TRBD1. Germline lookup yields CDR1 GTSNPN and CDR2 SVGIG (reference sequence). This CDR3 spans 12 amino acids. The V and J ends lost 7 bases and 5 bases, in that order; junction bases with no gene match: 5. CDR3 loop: CASDRGLDEQYF. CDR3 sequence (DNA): TGTGCCTCTGACAGGGGGCTCGACGAGCAGTACTTC.

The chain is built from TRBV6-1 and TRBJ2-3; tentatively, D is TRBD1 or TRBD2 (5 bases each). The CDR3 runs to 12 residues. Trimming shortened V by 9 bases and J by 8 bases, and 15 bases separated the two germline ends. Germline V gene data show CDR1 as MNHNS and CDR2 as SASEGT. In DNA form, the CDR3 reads TGTGCCAGTTACTCGGGGCAAGGTACGCAGTATTTT. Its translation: CASYSGQGTQYF.

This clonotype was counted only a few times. CDR3 nucleotides: TGTGCCAGTAGTATGCAGGAGCCCTATGGCTACACCTTC. Translated: CASSMQEPYGYTF. This chain connects TRBV19 to TRBJ1-2; D ambiguous. V lost 3 bases, J lost 4 bases, and 9 bases lay in between. The CDR3 extends over 13 amino acids. From germline, CDR1 is LNHDA and CDR2 SQIVND (reference sequence).

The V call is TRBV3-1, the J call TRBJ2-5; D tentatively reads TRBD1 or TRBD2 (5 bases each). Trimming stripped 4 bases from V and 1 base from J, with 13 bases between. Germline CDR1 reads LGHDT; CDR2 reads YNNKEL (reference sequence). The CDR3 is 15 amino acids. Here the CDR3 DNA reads TGTGCCAGCAGCCTTCCGGGGCCCCGCCAAGAGACCCAGTACTTC. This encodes CASSLPGPRQETQYF.